The clone carrying this T cell receptor beta chain has just a few counts. Its antigen is not known. V lost 0 bases and J lost 4, with 9 bases in between. The CDR3 length is 14 residues. Germline CDR1 is SGDLS and CDR2 is YYNGEE. For CDR3 and TCR beta VDJ profiling, genomic DNA was the template used. A single record per CDR3 protein comes from TCRdb applying MiXCR to the reads. The table shows 150,000 to 200,000 distinct CDR3 sequences, with 55% to 70% occurring only once. The entry originates in a study of CD8+CD57+ T cells in acquired aplastic anemia. Study details: Recorded DNA amounts for sorted CD4+ and CD8+ cells had an average of approximately 3 ug. Healthy donor sequencing depth: 10 million to 10.8 million CD4+, 11 million to 14 million CD8+ reads.

Study conclusions and caveats: Common to patients and controls were roughly 30 CD8+ CDR3 sequences.

Sequencing was done on a sample of sorted CD4+, CD8+, or CD8+CD57+ T cells (not recorded which) from PBMCs. The chain links TRBV9 to TRBJ2-3, with unresolved D. The sequence came from a human donor in good health. CDR3: CASSVGPVADTQYF. CDR3 nucleotide sequence: TGTGCCAGCAGCGTAGGGCCCGTCGCAGATACGCAGTATTTT.